This TCR beta chain was documented in a study of TIL therapy for anti-PD-1-resistant metastatic lung cancer. Trimming removed 1 base from V and 4 bases from J, with 10 bases in between. The germline gives CDR1 SGHVS, CDR2 FNYEAQ. The length of the CDR3 is 14 residues. The libraries were made with immunoSEQ v3. Sequenced by immunoSEQ multiplex PCR; TCRdb stores in-frame clones only, minus some. This table holds about 14,000 clones, about 70% found once. Time point: pre-treatment sample, taken before nivolumab and TIL therapy. Most excised metastases sampled were pleural nodules or supraclavicular lymph nodes.

The chain has TRBV7-6 and TRBJ2-5; D remains ambiguous. This specimen was tumor tissue, taken at baseline. This receptor was identified in a woman between 30 and 79 years old with non-small cell lung cancer. For the CDR3, the DNA is TGTGCCAGCAGCTTAGGTACCATCCGAGAGACCCAGTACTTC. It specifies CASSLGTIRETQYF.